The rows below give T cell receptor beta chains drawn from one sample of a study of blood T cell repertoires in COVID-19. Libraries were prepared by immunoSEQ multiplex PCR; TCRdb keeps only in-frame clonotypes and omits some of them. The repertoire holds some 250,000 clones, 85% to 90% seen once, with roughly 5.6% in the top ten. The sample comprised peripheral blood. Source of these receptors: a woman aged 55-70 years with COVID-19, enrolled during active disease. The CDR3 runs from the conserved cysteine through the conserved F or W. A D gene is named only where the DNA matches it firmly. A clone size is listed for some rows: how often the clone was seen (once, few, many), or a class if it is expanded.

d_call j_call clone_size v_call cdr3_length cdr3_aa cdr3_nt
TRBD1 TRBJ2-7 once TRBV30 14 CAWSVGGQGNEQYF TGTGCCTGGAGTGTAGGGGGACAGGGTAACGAGCAGTACTTC
NA TRBJ2-1 NA TRBV15 16 CATSRGALVSANEQFF TGTGCCACCAGCAGAGGAGCCCTAGTAAGCGCCAATGAGCAGTTCTTC
NA TRBJ1-3 few TRBV25-1 13 CASRAGSGNTIYF TGTGCCAGCAGGGCAGGCTCTGGAAACACCATATATTTT
NA TRBJ2-7 NA TRBV6-2/TRBV6-3 13 CASSYFTRGEQYF TGTGCCAGCAGTTACTTCACTCGGGGCGAGCAGTACTTC
TRBD1 TRBJ2-1 NA TRBV6-5 14 CASSRGQSPNEQFF TGTGCCAGCAGTAGGGGGCAATCCCCCAATGAGCAGTTCTTC
TRBD1 TRBJ1-4 NA TRBV5-6 17 CASSSGTGGSWDEKLFF TGTGCCAGCAGCTCCGGGACAGGGGGTTCCTGGGATGAAAAACTGTTTTTT
NA TRBJ1-5 NA TRBV3-1/TRBV3-2 16 CASSQDLRAGEQPQHF TGTGCCAGCAGCCAAGATCTGAGGGCAGGGGAACAGCCCCAGCATTTT
NA TRBJ2-5 NA TRBV3-1/TRBV3-2 17 CASSQGRASGGGETQYF TGTGCCAGCAGCCAAGGTAGGGCTAGCGGAGGGGGAGAGACCCAGTACTTC
TRBD1 TRBJ1-5 few TRBV6-6 14 CASRQTGGLQPQHF TGTGCCAGCAGGCAGACAGGGGGTCTTCAGCCCCAGCATTTT
TRBD1 TRBJ1-3 once TRBV7-9 18 CASSFEWTGGFSGNTIYF TGTGCCAGCAGCTTTGAATGGACAGGGGGCTTCTCTGGAAACACCATATATTTT
NA TRBJ1-4 NA TRBV2 13 CASRGGANEKLFF TGTGCCAGCAGGGGGGGAGCTAATGAAAAACTGTTTTTT
NA TRBJ1-4 NA TRBV21-1 17 CASSKQRQGWVSEKLFF TGTGCCAGCAGCAAACAGCGGCAGGGGTGGGTGAGTGAAAAACTGTTTTTT
NA TRBJ2-5 NA TRBV27 16 CASRPLGGGIQETQYF TGTGCCAGCAGGCCCCTAGGGGGGGGGATACAAGAGACCCAGTACTTC
TRBD1 TRBJ2-4 NA TRBV5-1 17 CASSSDRAEFAKNIQYF TGCGCCAGCAGCTCCGACAGGGCGGAATTCGCCAAAAACATTCAGTACTTC
NA TRBJ1-6 NA TRBV7-8 15 CASRNQTAYNSPLHF TGTGCCAGCAGGAACCAGACAGCCTATAATTCACCCCTCCACTTT
NA TRBJ1-2 NA TRBV15 13 CATSRDYRGGYTF TGTGCCACCAGCAGAGATTATAGGGGTGGCTACACCTTC
NA TRBJ1-6 once TRBV6-5 12 CASKYQNSPLHF TGTGCCAGCAAGTACCAGAATTCACCCCTCCACTTT
TRBD2 TRBJ2-7 NA TRBV25-1 15 CASRTGLAGSYEQYF TGTGCCAGCAGAACAGGACTAGCGGGATCCTACGAGCAGTACTTC
NA TRBJ1-3 NA TRBV6-5 15 CASSRGTGSGNTIYF TGTGCCAGCAGCCGCGGGACTGGCTCTGGAAACACCATATATTTT
NA TRBJ2-3 NA TRBV6-2/TRBV6-3 12 CASSPTSLTQYF TGTGCCAGCAGTCCGACTAGTCTGACGCAGTATTTT
TRBD2 TRBJ2-7 NA TRBV29-1 16 CSVAGSTSGRFYEQYF TGCAGCGTTGCAGGGTCAACTAGCGGGAGATTTTACGAGCAGTACTTC
TRBD2 TRBJ2-7 NA TRBV6-5 15 CATRVAGVSSHEQYF TGTGCCACCAGGGTAGCGGGAGTGAGTAGCCACGAGCAGTACTTC
NA TRBJ1-1 few TRBV2 15 CASTRGGPLSTEAFF TGTGCCAGCACGCGGGGAGGGCCGTTGTCCACTGAAGCTTTCTTT
NA TRBJ1-4 NA TRBV12-3/TRBV12-4 11 CASSFREKLFF TGTGCCAGCAGTTTCCGGGAAAAACTGTTTTTT
TRBD2 TRBJ2-1 NA TRBV4-1 14 CASSQERTRGEQFF TGCGCCAGCAGCCAGGAACGGACTAGAGGTGAGCAGTTCTTC
TRBD1 TRBJ2-7 NA TRBV19 16 CASSGRTGVSSYEQYF TGTGCCAGTAGTGGGCGGACAGGGGTGAGCTCCTACGAGCAGTACTTC